Each of the 14 T cell receptor beta chains below was sequenced from the same sample in a study of PD-L1 blockade in urothelial cancer listed by TCRdb under 2017. Libraries were prepared through the immunoSEQ multiplex PCR assay. TCRdb limited this immuneACCESS table to in-frame rearrangements with V and J called. A share of clones is missing; checked studies link under half to unresolved V genes, and the rest is unexplained. This sample has some 79,000 clones in its table, and 82% of those were observed once. Around 9.5% of the sample rests with the top ten. This specimen was PBMCs, taken around atezolizumab (anti-PD-L1) treatment. The receptors come from a man aged 70 or older with urothelial cancer.

The chain employs TRBV9 and TRBJ2-5; D perhaps matches TRBD2 (5 bases). V lost 4 bases, J lost 5 bases, and 9 bases lay in between. CDR3 length equals 12 residues. Germline CDR1 SGDLS, CDR2 YYNGEE. As DNA, the CDR3 is TGTGCCAGCAGCCGACCGGGGGAGACCCAGTACTTC. This sequence encodes CASSRPGETQYF.

This sequence joins TRBV30 and TRBJ2-1; D might be TRBD2 (5 bases). V dropped 0 bases and J dropped 0 bases, with 9 bases sitting between them. Germline values: CDR1 GTSNPN, CDR2 SVGIG (reference sequence). The CDR3 consists of 15 residues. CDR3 loop: CAWSVGGSSYNEQFF. The CDR3 DNA reads TGTGCCTGGAGTGTCGGTGGGAGCTCCTACAATGAGCAGTTCTTC.

CDR3 nucleotides: TGTGCCAGCAGTTACGATCACAGGGGGATGTACGAGCAGTACTTC. Its translation: CASSYDHRGMYEQYF. This chain links TRBV6-5 with TRBJ2-7; 8 bases map to TRBD1. The CDR3 has 15 residues. V lost 2 bases, J lost 4 bases, and 7 bases stayed unmatched. From germline, CDR1 is MNHEY and CDR2 SVGAGI.

The chain uses TRBV5-1 and TRBJ2-3; D possibly corresponds to TRBD1 (5 bases). V was clipped by 4 bases and J by 6 bases, with 18 bases between them. This CDR3 has 15 amino acids. Germline-derived CDR1 and CDR2 are SGHRS and YFSETQ. In nucleotides, the CDR3 is TGCGCCAGCAGCCAACGACAGCCTGGCTTGGATACGCAGTATTTT. Translating gives CASSQRQPGLDTQYF.

V usage is TRBV25-1 and J usage is TRBJ1-1, with D possibly being TRBD1 (6 bases). With 5 bases removed from V and 5 bases from J, the gap between germline ends came to 18 bases. From germline, CDR1 is MGHDK and CDR2 SYGVNS. The length of the CDR3 is 15 residues. DNA of the CDR3: TGTGCCAGCAGTTATCCAACAGGGTTTGGTACTGAAGCTTTCTTT. As protein: CASSYPTGFGTEAFF. Filled out from reference TRBV25-1 and TRBJ1-1, the complete variable domain reads EADIYQTPRYLVIGTGKKITLECSQTMGHDKMYWYQQDPGMELHLIHYSYGVNSTEKGDLSSESTVSRIRTEHFPLTLESARPSHTSQYLCASSYPTGFGTEAFFGQGTRLTVV.

This chain joins TRBV7-9 and TRBJ1-1; 8 positions agree with TRBD1. The trim removed 1 base at V and 4 bases at J, leaving 8 bases unmatched. This CDR3 is built from 16 residues. Germline V gene sequence: CDR1 SEHNR, CDR2 FQNEAQ (reference sequence). The CDR3 spells CASSLDPGGGFTEAFF. Here the CDR3 DNA reads TGTGCCAGCAGCTTAGATCCAGGGGGCGGATTCACTGAAGCTTTCTTT. Full variable domain (missing parts from reference TRBV7-9 and TRBJ1-1): DTGVSQNPRHKITKRGQNVTFRCDPISEHNRLYWYRQTLGQGPEFLTYFQNEAQLEKSRLLSDRFSAERPKGSFSTLEIQRTEQGDSAMYLCASSLDPGGGFTEAFFGQGTRLTVV.

The V and J genes are TRBV5-1 and TRBJ1-4, with 9 bases aligning to TRBD1. The germline CDR1 and CDR2 sequences are SGHRS and YFSETQ. This CDR3 is 13 amino acids long. V lost 0 bases to trimming and J lost 14 bases; unmatched junction nucleotides: 5. CDR3 coding DNA: TGCGCCAGCAGCTTGGGGACAGGGGAGGCTCTGTTTTTT. Residues: CASSLGTGEALFF. The complete variable domain, with remaining parts taken from reference TRBV5-1 and TRBJ1-4, reads KAGVTQTPRYLIKTRGQQVTLSCSPISGHRSVSWYQQTPGQGLQFLFEYFSETQRNKGNFPGRFSGRQFSNSRSEMNVSTLELGDSALYLCASSLGTGEALFFGSGTQLSVL.

The rearrangement uses TRBV27 and TRBJ1-2; a weak D match, TRBD1 (6 bases). From germline, CDR1 is MNHEY and CDR2 SMNVEV (reference sequence). Trimming pared 5 bases from V and 1 base from J, leaving 17 bases between. The CDR3 is 16 amino acids. The chain's CDR3 is CASSPTGGRGNYGYTF. DNA for the CDR3: TGTGCCAGCAGTCCGACGGGGGGCAGGGGTAACTATGGCTACACCTTC.

The genes are TRBV2 and TRBJ2-3; D gene ambiguous. V lost 7 bases to trimming and J lost 2 bases, with 4 bases between them. Germline CDR1 and CDR2: SNHLY and FYNNEI. CDR3 length: 11 amino acids. CDR3 loop: CASKLTDTQYF. CDR3 sequence (DNA): TGTGCCAGCAAGCTCACAGATACGCAGTATTTT.

The chain links TRBV19 to TRBJ1-2; D not certain. This CDR3 has 12 amino acids. With 3 bases removed from V and 1 base from J, the gap between germline ends came to 3 bases. Germline V gives CDR1 LNHDA, CDR2 SQIVND (reference sequence). The DNA of the CDR3 is TGTGCCAGTAGTATTAGTAACTATGGCTACACCTTC. Protein sequence: CASSISNYGYTF.

The V call is TRBV5-1, the J call TRBJ2-5, with D possibly matching TRBD2 (5 bases). CDR3 length equals 14 residues. The V end was cut by 3 bases, the J end by 5 bases, with 14 bases between. Germline loops: CDR1 SGHRS, CDR2 YFSETQ. CDR3 in amino acids: CASSSFSGPETQYF. In DNA form, the CDR3 reads TGCGCCAGCAGCTCCTTCAGCGGCCCCGAGACCCAGTACTTC.

The CDR3 reads CASSLKGGDSGYNEQFF. CDR3 bases: TGTGCCAGCAGCTTAAAAGGTGGTGATAGCGGCTACAATGAGCAGTTCTTC. The genes are TRBV7-3 and TRBJ2-1; D perhaps matches TRBD2 (6 bases). The germline gives CDR1 SGHTA, CDR2 FQGTGA. V was trimmed by 1 base and J by 3 bases, leaving 16 bases between them. The CDR3 contains 17 residues.

This chain connects TRBV11-3 to TRBJ2-7; D possibly corresponds to TRBD1 (6 bases). The CDR3 runs 15 residues. CDR1 SGHNT and CDR2 YENEEA come from the germline V gene. V was trimmed by 11 bases and J by 0 bases, leaving 20 bases between them. CDR3 residues: CAVPPQGPSSYEQYF. The CDR3 coding sequence is TGTGCCGTCCCTCCCCAGGGGCCGAGCTCCTACGAGCAGTACTTC.

CDR3 in DNA: TGTGCCACATCGTCGGTTCTAGGAGTTAGTGAGCAGTTCTTC. Protein product: CATSSVLGVSEQFF. The chain employs TRBV27 and TRBJ2-1; D uncertain. CDR3 length equals 14 residues. The ends were cut back, 10 bases at V and 9 bases at J, with 22 bases in the middle. Germline V CDR1 and CDR2: MNHEY, SMNVEV (reference sequence).